These 31 T cell receptor beta chains came from one sample sequenced in a study of blood T cell repertoires in COVID-19. TCRdb's copy holds only in-frame clones and misses some; the assay was immunoSEQ multiplex PCR. The repertoire includes tens of thousands of clones, around 86% of them detected once, and 2.5% to 3% sits in the top ten. The sequencing sample was made of peripheral blood. The origin of the receptors is a man aged 80 or over with acute or convalescent COVID-19.

The rearrangement links TRBV30 to TRBJ2-6; 8 bases map to TRBD1. CDR1 and CDR2 from the germline V gene are GTSNPN and SVGIG (reference sequence). V gave up 3 bases and J gave up 0 bases; unmatched junction bases: 7. This CDR3 comprises 17 residues. CDR3 residues: CAWRRTGRGSGANVLTF. CDR3 bases: TGTGCCTGGAGGAGGACAGGGCGAGGCTCTGGGGCCAACGTCCTGACTTTC.

The chain uses TRBV5-4 and TRBJ1-3; weak D call: TRBD1 (5 bases). Germline CDR1 is SGHNT and CDR2 is YYREEE (reference sequence). The V gene lost 4 bases and the J gene lost 1 base, with 15 bases spanning the gap. This CDR3 comprises 16 residues. The CDR3 region has the DNA TGTGCCAGCAGCCCGGGGACCGGGGGGTCTGGAAACACCATATATTTT. Translation gives CASSPGTGGSGNTIYF.

The chain employs TRBV11-3 and TRBJ2-4, with a weak D call TRBD1 (6 bases). The CDR3 loop spans 18 amino acids. V lost 5 bases to trimming and J lost 0 bases, with 20 bases between them. Per germline, CDR1 SGHNT and CDR2 YENEEA. The CDR3: CASSNSRDKRLAKNIQYF. The DNA of the CDR3 is TGTGCCAGCAGCAACTCCCGGGACAAGCGACTAGCCAAAAACATTCAGTACTTC.

The chain recombines TRBV7-8 with TRBJ2-3; a weak D match, TRBD2 (6 bases). V lost 1 base to trimming and J lost 8 bases, with 13 bases between them. The CDR3 length is 14 residues. Per the germline V gene, CDR1 is SGHVS and CDR2 is FQNEAQ. CDR3 residues: CASSLVGGEGTQYF. The CDR3, as DNA: TGTGCCAGCAGCTTAGTGGGGGGAGAGGGTACGCAGTATTTT.

This chain connects TRBV10-2 to TRBJ1-3, with D possibly matching TRBD1 (6 bases). V was pared by 3 bases and J by 2 bases, with 14 bases between. The CDR3 has 16 residues. Germline V gene sequence: CDR1 WSHSY, CDR2 SAAADI. This chain's CDR3 is CASSDGVGGPGNTIYF. CDR3 sequence (DNA): TGCGCCAGCAGTGATGGGGTAGGGGGACCTGGAAACACCATATATTTT.

This chain connects TRBV27 to TRBJ2-1; D remains unclear. Germline V gives CDR1 MNHEY, CDR2 SMNVEV (reference sequence). Trimming cost V 0 bases and J 2 bases, with 14 bases left between them. The CDR3 has 17 residues. Written as DNA, the CDR3 is TGTGCCAGCAGTTTATCGAATTGGCGGCTTGCCTACAATGAGCAGTTCTTC. This encodes CASSLSNWRLAYNEQFF.

The chain couples TRBV18 to TRBJ1-6, with D tentatively TRBD1 (6 bases). CDR1 KGHSH and CDR2 LQKENI come from the germline V gene. The CDR3 runs to 13 residues. V was cut by 5 bases and J by 10 bases, with 12 bases left in between. The CDR3 loop reads CASSGSGESPLHF. As DNA, the CDR3 is TGTGCCAGCTCAGGCTCAGGGGAGTCACCCCTCCACTTT.

The count of this clone is one. Germline is not matched at one junction end, which may reflect a read error. V gene TRBV19 combines with J gene TRBJ2-3; no reliable D call. The V gene's germline CDR1 is LNHDA and CDR2 SQIVND (reference sequence). The CDR3 length is 9 residues. CDR3: CASLDAQYF. In DNA, the CDR3 is TGTGCCAGCCTAGATGCGCAGTATTTT.

V and J are TRBV19 and TRBJ2-5, with 10 bases lining up with TRBD1. The CDR3 totals 13 residues. The germline V gene has CDR1 LNHDA and CDR2 SQIVND (reference sequence). The V and J ends lost 7 bases and 7 bases, in that order; junction bases with no gene match: 6. The chain's CDR3 is CASNLGQGGTQYF. The CDR3 DNA reads as TGTGCCAGTAACCTAGGACAGGGGGGGACCCAGTACTTC.

The chain links TRBV5-5 to TRBJ2-7; no firm D call. CDR1 SGHKS and CDR2 YYEKEE come from the germline V gene (reference sequence). The V end lost 3 bases, the J end lost 1 base, and 11 bases lay between the germline ends. The CDR3 runs to 14 residues. CDR3 protein: CASSSVDSSYEQYF. DNA of the CDR3: TGTGCCAGCAGCTCCGTCGACTCATCCTACGAGCAGTACTTC.

This clone has only one observation. This chain links TRBV18 with TRBJ1-1; 8 nucleotides match TRBD1. Per the germline V gene, CDR1 is KGHSH and CDR2 is LQKENI. J was trimmed by 4 bases and V by 1 base; bases with no gene match: 5. CDR3 length: 15 amino acids. The CDR3, as DNA: TGTGCCAGCTCACCACTCACAGGGGGGGCCACTGAAGCTTTCTTT. Its protein is CASSPLTGGATEAFF.

A few counts support this clone. Distinct nucleotide sequences in the sample also encode this CDR3. The rearrangement joins TRBV3-1 (or the pseudogene TRBV3-2) to TRBJ1-2; no clear D gene. V was cut by 0 bases and J by 7 bases, with 9 bases left in between. The length of the CDR3 is 13 residues. Germline CDR1 and CDR2: LGHDT and YNNKEL (reference sequence). The CDR3 is CASSQDRPGGYTF. The CDR3 bases are TGTGCCAGCAGCCAAGATCGTCCCGGTGGCTACACCTTC.

This chain links TRBV6-5 with TRBJ2-3; D is uncertain. V was pared by 2 bases and J by 2 bases, with 8 bases between. This CDR3 spans 14 amino acids. Germline values: CDR1 MNHEY, CDR2 SVGAGI. Here the CDR3 reads CASSYGGPTDTQYF. The CDR3 DNA reads as TGTGCCAGCAGTTACGGCGGCCCCACAGATACGCAGTATTTT.

The rearrangement links TRBV27 to TRBJ1-6, with D unclear. This CDR3 contains 14 residues. V was clipped by 6 bases and J by 10 bases, with 16 bases between them. Germline CDR1 and CDR2: MNHEY and SMNVEV (reference sequence). CDR3 protein: CASSLPSSGSPLHF. In DNA form, the CDR3 reads TGTGCCAGCAGCCTCCCTTCCTCGGGGTCACCCCTCCACTTT.

This clone was detected once. The CDR3 spells CASSVRSGTGDGYTF. The CDR3 DNA is TGTGCCAGCAGCGTTCGCTCCGGGACAGGAGATGGCTACACCTTC. V usage is TRBV11-2 and J usage is TRBJ1-2; TRBD1 matches at 8 bases. With V trimmed by 5 bases and J by 6 bases, 11 bases remained unmatched. The CDR3 is made up of 15 amino acids. Germline V gene sequence: CDR1 SGHAT, CDR2 FQNNGV.

The chain uses TRBV4-3 and TRBJ2-3; D is undetermined. Per germline, CDR1 LGHNA and CDR2 YSLEER. The CDR3 is made up of 13 amino acids. Trimming stripped 4 bases from V and 4 bases from J, with 9 bases between. The CDR3 loop reads CASSPRRPDTQYF. The CDR3 nucleotides are TGCGCCAGCAGCCCTAGAAGACCAGATACGCAGTATTTT.

In this sample, this clone turned up once. The chain recombines TRBV18 with TRBJ1-1, with a weak D call TRBD1 (6 bases). CDR1 and CDR2 from the germline V gene are KGHSH and LQKENI. This CDR3 has 13 residues. V lost 5 bases to trimming and J lost 7 bases, with 14 bases between them. This CDR3 reads CASSSSRQDEAFF. The DNA for the CDR3 is TGTGCCAGCTCATCATCTCGACAGGATGAAGCTTTCTTT.

The V and J genes are TRBV7-2 and TRBJ2-7; TRBD1 might be the D (5 bases). From germline, CDR1 is SGHTA and CDR2 FQGNSA. The CDR3 covers 15 residues. The V and J ends lost 7 bases and 0 bases respectively, with 16 bases between them. CDR3 sequence reads: CASTRASQSSYEQYF. The CDR3 DNA is TGTGCCAGCACCAGGGCCAGCCAGAGCTCCTACGAGCAGTACTTC.

This chain joins TRBV2 and TRBJ1-5; TRBD1 agrees at 9 bases. The CDR3 sequence is 15 residues long. The germline V gene encodes CDR1 SNHLY and CDR2 FYNNEI. The V gene end was trimmed by 6 bases and the J gene end by 6 bases; junction bases not matched to a gene: 9. The CDR3 bases are TGTGCCAGCAGCGTAGAGGGACAGGGTGGTCAGCCCCAGCATTTT. It is translated as CASSVEGQGGQPQHF.

The V gene is TRBV11-3, the J gene TRBJ2-7, with 7 bases lining up with TRBD2. V lost 6 bases and J lost 5; bases outside the gene matches: 7. This CDR3 has 13 residues. Germline V gives CDR1 SGHNT, CDR2 YENEEA. The CDR3 loop reads CASSPRLADEQYF. As DNA, the CDR3 is TGTGCCAGCAGTCCAAGACTAGCCGACGAGCAGTACTTC.

V is TRBV11-3 and J is TRBJ2-2; TRBD1 agrees at 10 bases. Germline assignment: CDR1 SGHNT and CDR2 YENEEA. CDR3 length: 20 amino acids. V trimming: 0 bases; J trimming: 2 bases; junction bases outside the gene matches: 12. CDR3 nucleotide sequence: TGTGCCAGCAGCTTAGATGGGACAGGGGAGACCAACCCCAACACCGGGGAGCTGTTTTTT. It specifies CASSLDGTGETNPNTGELFF.

The J gene is TRBJ1-2, the V gene TRBV23-1; 8 bases map to TRBD1. TRBV23-1 is an ORF; its function is uncertain. CDR3 length: 17 residues. V shed 8 bases, J shed 3 bases, and the junction held 17 bases outside the gene matches. The DNA of the CDR3 is TGCGCCAGCCACAGTGGATACAGGGGGAAGGGTGACTATGGCTACACCTTC. Its protein is CASHSGYRGKGDYGYTF.

The rearrangement links TRBV24-1 to TRBJ2-7, with 8 bases aligning to TRBD1. The ends lost 2 bases at V and 1 base at J; junction bases unmatched: 3. This CDR3 has 15 residues. Per germline, CDR1 KGHDR and CDR2 SFDVKD. CDR3 sequence (DNA): TGTGCCACCAGTGATTCGACAGGGGTATCCTACGAGCAGTACTTC. It is translated as CATSDSTGVSYEQYF.

The genes are TRBV24-1 and TRBJ2-1; 7 positions agree with TRBD2. Trimming removed 3 bases from V and 2 bases from J; junction bases left unmatched: 9. The V gene's germline CDR1 is KGHDR and CDR2 SFDVKD. The CDR3 runs to 17 residues. The CDR3 loop reads CATSDGPLAVAYNEQFF. As DNA, the CDR3 is TGTGCCACCAGTGATGGACCTCTAGCGGTGGCCTACAATGAGCAGTTCTTC.

The chain joins TRBV10-3 to TRBJ2-7, with 12 bases fitting TRBD2. The CDR3 spans 14 residues. J gave up 4 bases and V 10 bases, and 8 bases lay outside the gene matches. CDR1 and CDR2 from the germline V gene are ENHRY and SYGVKD. DNA of the CDR3: TGTGCCACCGCCCTAGCGGGAGGGCCTTACGAGCAGTACTTC. Encoded protein: CATALAGGPYEQYF.

The chain combines TRBV30 with TRBJ1-4, with a possible D match to TRBD1 (6 bases). The germline CDR1 and CDR2 sequences are GTSNPN and SVGIG (reference sequence). The CDR3 is made up of 15 amino acids. Trimming shortened V by 0 bases and J by 4 bases, and 12 bases separated the two germline ends. For the CDR3, the DNA is TGTGCCTGGAGTGTACTAACAGGGCGTAATGAAAAACTGTTTTTT. It codes for CAWSVLTGRNEKLFF.

The chain recombines TRBV24-1 with TRBJ2-1; TRBD1 might be the D (6 bases). The germline CDR1 and CDR2 sequences are KGHDR and SFDVKD. This CDR3 is 10 amino acids long. Trimming removed 12 bases from V and 10 bases from J, with 12 bases in between. CDR3 residues: CAAQGHEQFF. CDR3 in DNA: TGTGCCGCCCAGGGACACGAGCAGTTCTTC.

This sequence joins TRBV6-5 and TRBJ2-3, with 7 bases that match TRBD2. CDR1 and CDR2 (germline): MNHEY, SVGAGI. V shed 6 bases and J 4 bases; nucleotides not matched to a gene: 10. There are 15 residues in the CDR3. CDR3 sequence (DNA): TGTGCCAGCAGCTCTAGCGGAGGGGATGCAGATACGCAGTATTTT. Protein: CASSSSGGDADTQYF.

The J gene is TRBJ2-2, the V gene TRBV2, with 9 nucleotides matching TRBD2. The junction had 3 bases not matched to a gene; V was cut back by 6 bases and J by 4 bases. The CDR3 totals 14 residues. Germline CDR1 SNHLY, CDR2 FYNNEI. The CDR3 DNA follows: TGTGCCAGCAGCGGACTAGCGAGCACCGGGGAGCTGTTTTTT. It is translated as CASSGLASTGELFF.

This clone was seen a single time. The rearrangement uses TRBV25-1 and TRBJ2-7; TRBD2 agrees at 13 bases. Trimming removed 2 bases from V and 4 bases from J; junction bases left unmatched: 5. This CDR3 spans 16 amino acids. Germline V gene sequence: CDR1 MGHDK, CDR2 SYGVNS. CDR3 sequence reads: CASSEAGTSGMYEQYF. CDR3 coding DNA: TGTGCCAGCAGTGAAGCCGGGACTAGCGGGATGTACGAGCAGTACTTC.

The J gene is TRBJ2-5, the V gene TRBV21-1; the table's D call, TRBD2, was not checked against the DNA. TRBV21-1 counts as a pseudogene. This CDR3 has 15 amino acids. CDR3 region: CASSSGAGGSETQYF. CDR3 coding DNA: TGTGCCAGCAGCTCCGGGGCGGGGGGCTCAGAGACCCAGTACTTC.